This entry is about one TCR beta chain. This clonotype appeared many times. The antigen it binds to is not known. Base qualities are not at hand, and no much larger clone is one base apart. For repertoire sequencing, TCR beta CDR3 regions were amplified from RNA transcripts. HTBI primers and the Qiagen OneStep RT-PCR kit were used in a first-round RT-PCR, which was followed by a second-round multiplex PCR, size selection and purification. Sequencing of the libraries was carried out on an Illumina HiSeq2000 in paired-end mode with 100 bp reads. As for how the authors treated the data: SOAPnuke was used for read processing, and reads with adapters, uncalled bases, a mean Phred below 15, or no exact constant-primer or identifier match were discarded. COPE v1.2.5 was used to merge high-quality paired reads. Unique nucleotide sequences were defined as clonotypes and aligned to IMGT TRB V, D and J references using MiTCR v1.1. The analysis was limited to V-J combinations with a frequency above 0.0001, which together covered around 99% of the repertoires. For each V-J combination, a TCR clonal expansion and chaos score was defined as the ratio of F50 clonal expansion to chaos observed in the TCRdist matrix. Welch's t-statistics and random forest were used to reduce features to 13 V-J combinations, which were fed into a naive Bayes classifier. The similarity between thyroid and blood repertoires was quantified using the Morisita-Horn index. TCRdb redid the processing of the public reads, applying fastp at Q25 and MiXCR, and retained in-frame beta chains. Merged by CDR3 protein, the rows form single entries marked with the most common genes and DNA. Clone size and V and J calls follow TCRdb, not the original study. In this sample the table shows some 150,000 distinct CDR3 sequences, roughly two fifths of which occur a single time. The ten most abundant clones make up over 7% of the sample.

Based on the germline V gene, the CDR1 and CDR2 sequences are SGHRS and YFSETQ. Trimming removed 2 bases from V and 3 bases from J, leaving 11 bases between the germline ends. Reading from cysteine to phenylalanine, the CDR3 counts 14 amino acids. Only the CDR3 DNA is retained, 42 bases long and in frame from the first base. Ophthalmopathy patients had moderately to severely active disease, Clinical Activity Score of at least 3, NOSPECS grade of at least 4, and disease duration under 3 months. Patients with other autoimmune diseases, uncontrolled infections, pregnancy or lactation were excluded. Diagnosis was based on clinical symptoms, serum thyroxine, TRAb, thyroid ultrasound and orbital computed tomography. Ficoll-Paque density gradient centrifugation was used to isolate PBMCs from about 9 ml of fresh peripheral blood. Total RNA was extracted using Trizol reagent, and RNA quality was checked on an Agilent 2100 Bioanalyzer.

The data stem from a study of Graves' ophthalmopathy and Graves' hyperthyroidism (dated by TCRdb to the late 2010s). Background on the whole study: Peripheral blood was collected at initial diagnosis, before any treatment. TCR beta repertoire signatures were used to distinguish Graves' ophthalmopathy from Graves' hyperthyroidism and to predict progression to ophthalmopathy. In total, over 130 blood samples were TCR-sequenced: 40 to 45 ophthalmopathy, some 80 hyperthyroidism and approximately 17 hyperthyroidism-to-ophthalmopathy patients. To explore V-J signatures distinguishing ophthalmopathy from hyperthyroidism, a discovery set of approximately 100 patients (43 ophthalmopathy, roughly 60 stable hyperthyroidism) was enrolled. The independent validation cohort included about 19 hyperthyroidism patients plus 17 patients who later progressed from hyperthyroidism to ophthalmopathy. T-cell repertoires of thyroid tissue and blood were compared in over 5 hyperthyroidism patients. After sampling, hyperthyroidism patients received methimazole starting at 30 mg daily, and ophthalmopathy patients received high-dose intravenous methylprednisolone. The approximately 100 discovery patients were randomly divided into training and test sets at a 7:3 ratio. Study-level results and caveats: In validation, the model predicted ophthalmopathy progression with less than 71% sensitivity and about 77% specificity; roughly 11 predicted patients were CT-confirmed with GO in a median of about 6.1 months. Most expanded thyroid clonotypes with frequency above 0.001 were also detected in blood, suggesting blood repertoires may reflect the thyroid immune response. Sample size was not predetermined statistically, and investigators were not blinded to group allocation. In cross-validation, the 13-signature model distinguished ophthalmopathy from stable hyperthyroidism with approximately 85% sensitivity and just under 84% specificity, and in the test set the corresponding values were roughly 80% and 75%.

This TCR was recovered from a man under 40 with Graves' ophthalmopathy. Donor details come from another sample of the same person, matched by shared clones. Specimen: peripheral blood. The chain links TRBV5-1 with TRBJ1-1, and perhaps TRBD1 as D gene, on 5 matching bases. CDR3 loop: CASSLSGEYTEAFF. The nucleotides read TGCGCCAGCAGCTTATCGGGGGAGTACACTGAAGCTTTCTTT.